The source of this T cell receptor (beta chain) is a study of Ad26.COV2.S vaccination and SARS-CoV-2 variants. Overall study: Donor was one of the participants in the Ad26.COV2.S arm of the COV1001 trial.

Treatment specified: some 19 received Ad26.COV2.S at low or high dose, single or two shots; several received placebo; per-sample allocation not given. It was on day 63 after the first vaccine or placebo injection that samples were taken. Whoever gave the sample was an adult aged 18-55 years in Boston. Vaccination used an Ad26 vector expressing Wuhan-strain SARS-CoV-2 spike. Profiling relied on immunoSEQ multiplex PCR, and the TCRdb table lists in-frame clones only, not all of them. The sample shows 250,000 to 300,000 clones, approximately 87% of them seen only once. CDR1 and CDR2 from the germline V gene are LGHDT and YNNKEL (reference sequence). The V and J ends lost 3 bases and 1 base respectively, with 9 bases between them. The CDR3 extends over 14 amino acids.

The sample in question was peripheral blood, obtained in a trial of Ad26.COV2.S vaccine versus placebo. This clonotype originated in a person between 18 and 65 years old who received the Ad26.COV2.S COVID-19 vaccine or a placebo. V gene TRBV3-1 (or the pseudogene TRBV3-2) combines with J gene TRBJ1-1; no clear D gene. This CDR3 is CASSHVTGNTEAFF. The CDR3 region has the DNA TGTGCCAGCAGCCACGTAACGGGGAACACTGAAGCTTTCTTT.